Listed below are T cell receptor beta chains from one sample, sequenced in a study of beta chain features in type 1 diabetes. Method: immunoSEQ multiplex PCR; TCRdb's copy keeps in-frame clones and lacks some. The sample yields around 650,000 clones, roughly 12% seen once. The sample consisted of naive CD4+ T cells from blood. Source of these receptors: a man aged 25-45 years with type 1 diabetes. Both conserved end residues are part of each CDR3. The order of the fields is D gene, V gene, clone size, J gene, CDR3 protein, CDR3 DNA. D genes are given only for firm matches. Not every row has a clone size; where given, it reads once, few, many or a size class.

D gene: .
V gene: TRBV5-1
clone size: .
J gene: TRBJ2-3
CDR3 protein: CASSLQGRDTDTQYF
CDR3 DNA: TGCGCCAGCAGCCTACAGGGGAGGGATACAGATACGCAGTATTTT

D gene: .
V gene: TRBV11-2
clone size: few
J gene: TRBJ2-7
CDR3 protein: CASSPIYEQYF
CDR3 DNA: TGTGCCAGCAGTCCGATCTACGAGCAGTACTTC

D gene: TRBD1
V gene: TRBV9
clone size: few
J gene: TRBJ2-5
CDR3 protein: CASSVEDRGVETQYF
CDR3 DNA: TGTGCCAGCAGCGTAGAGGACAGGGGCGTGGAGACCCAGTACTTC

D gene: .
V gene: TRBV7-2
clone size: few
J gene: TRBJ2-5
CDR3 protein: CASSLVGRRAQETQYF
CDR3 DNA: TGTGCCAGCAGCTTAGTAGGCAGACGGGCCCAAGAGACCCAGTACTTC

D gene: .
V gene: TRBV15
clone size: few
J gene: TRBJ1-2
CDR3 protein: CATSRRLLQEQTNYGYTF
CDR3 DNA: TGTGCCACCAGCAGACGTCTTCTTCAGGAGCAGACTAACTATGGCTACACCTTC

D gene: TRBD1
V gene: TRBV14
clone size: .
J gene: TRBJ1-2
CDR3 protein: CASSQGGTVYGYTF
CDR3 DNA: TGTGCCAGCAGCCAAGGCGGGACAGTCTATGGCTACACCTTC

D gene: TRBD1
V gene: TRBV10-3
clone size: .
J gene: TRBJ1-2
CDR3 protein: CAISSSGTGNYGYTF
CDR3 DNA: TGTGCCATCAGTAGCTCCGGGACAGGGAACTATGGCTACACCTTC

D gene: .
V gene: TRBV7-9
clone size: .
J gene: TRBJ2-5
CDR3 protein: CASSFGLTGQETQYF
CDR3 DNA: TGTGCCAGCAGCTTCGGACTGACAGGTCAAGAGACCCAGTACTTC

D gene: .
V gene: TRBV11-2
clone size: .
J gene: TRBJ1-5
CDR3 protein: CASSLVAGGNQPQHF
CDR3 DNA: TGTGCCAGCAGCTTGGTAGCAGGGGGCAATCAGCCCCAGCATTTT

D gene: .
V gene: TRBV5-4
clone size: .
J gene: TRBJ2-1
CDR3 protein: CASYSSGTAYNEQFF
CDR3 DNA: TGTGCCAGCTACTCATCCGGGACCGCCTACAATGAGCAGTTCTTC

D gene: .
V gene: TRBV7-2
clone size: .
J gene: TRBJ1-2
CDR3 protein: CASSLEGKGVGYTF
CDR3 DNA: TGTGCCAGCAGCCTAGAGGGGAAGGGAGTTGGCTACACCTTC

D gene: .
V gene: TRBV27
clone size: .
J gene: TRBJ1-5
CDR3 protein: CASSSLGGGRGNQPQHF
CDR3 DNA: TGTGCCAGCAGTTCCCTCGGTGGGGGAAGGGGCAATCAGCCCCAGCATTTT

D gene: .
V gene: TRBV18
clone size: .
J gene: TRBJ1-4
CDR3 protein: CASSRGNNEKLFF
CDR3 DNA: TGTGCCAGCTCACGGGGGAATAATGAAAAACTGTTTTTT

D gene: TRBD1
V gene: TRBV27
clone size: .
J gene: TRBJ1-2
CDR3 protein: CASSPDRGLDGYTF
CDR3 DNA: TGTGCCAGCAGTCCGGACAGGGGATTAGATGGCTACACCTTC

D gene: TRBD1
V gene: TRBV5-1
clone size: few
J gene: TRBJ2-6
CDR3 protein: CASIPGTASGANVLTF
CDR3 DNA: TGCGCCAGCATCCCCGGGACAGCCTCTGGGGCCAACGTCCTGACTTTC

D gene: .
V gene: TRBV12-5
clone size: .
J gene: TRBJ2-2
CDR3 protein: CASGLVPTGELFF
CDR3 DNA: TGTGCTAGTGGTTTGGTACCCACCGGGGAGCTGTTTTTT

D gene: TRBD1
V gene: TRBV7-9
clone size: .
J gene: TRBJ2-5
CDR3 protein: CASSFRTGQETQYF
CDR3 DNA: TGTGCCAGCAGCTTCAGGACAGGTCAAGAGACCCAGTACTTC